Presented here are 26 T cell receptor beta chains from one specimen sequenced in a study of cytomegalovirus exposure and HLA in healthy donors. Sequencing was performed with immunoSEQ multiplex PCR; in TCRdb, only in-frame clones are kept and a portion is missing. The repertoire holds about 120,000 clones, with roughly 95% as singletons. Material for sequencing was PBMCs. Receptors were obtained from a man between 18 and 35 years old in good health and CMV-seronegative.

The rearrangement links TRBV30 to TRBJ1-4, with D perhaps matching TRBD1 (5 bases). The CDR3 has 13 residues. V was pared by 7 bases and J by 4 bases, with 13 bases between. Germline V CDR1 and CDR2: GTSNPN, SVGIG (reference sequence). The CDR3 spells CASSGGNNEKLFF. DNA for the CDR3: TGTGCCTCCTCCGGGGGTAATAATGAAAAACTGTTTTTT.

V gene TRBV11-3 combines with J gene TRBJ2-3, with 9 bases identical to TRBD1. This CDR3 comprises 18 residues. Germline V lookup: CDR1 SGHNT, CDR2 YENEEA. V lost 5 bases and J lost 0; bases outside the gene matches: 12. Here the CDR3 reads CASSRPGQGTPSTDTQYF. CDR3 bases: TGTGCCAGCAGCCGTCCCGGACAGGGGACCCCTAGCACAGATACGCAGTATTTT.

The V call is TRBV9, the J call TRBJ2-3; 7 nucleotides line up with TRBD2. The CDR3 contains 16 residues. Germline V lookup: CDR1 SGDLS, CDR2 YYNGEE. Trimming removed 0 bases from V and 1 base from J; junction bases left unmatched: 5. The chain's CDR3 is CASSVAGGGGTDTQYF. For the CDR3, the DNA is TGTGCCAGCAGCGTAGCGGGGGGAGGGGGCACAGATACGCAGTATTTT. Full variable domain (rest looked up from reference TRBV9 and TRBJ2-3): DSGVTQTPKHLITATGQRVTLRCSPRSGDLSVYWYQQSLDQGLQFLIQYYNGEERAKGNILERFSAQQFPDLHSELNLSSLELGDSALYFCASSVAGGGGTDTQYFGPGTRLTVL.

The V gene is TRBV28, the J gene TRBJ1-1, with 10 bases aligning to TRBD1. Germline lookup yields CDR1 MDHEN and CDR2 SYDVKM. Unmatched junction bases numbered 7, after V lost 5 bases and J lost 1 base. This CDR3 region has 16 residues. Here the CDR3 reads CASSQTGGIGNTEAFF. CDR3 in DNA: TGTGCCAGCAGTCAGACAGGGGGCATTGGGAACACTGAAGCTTTCTTT.

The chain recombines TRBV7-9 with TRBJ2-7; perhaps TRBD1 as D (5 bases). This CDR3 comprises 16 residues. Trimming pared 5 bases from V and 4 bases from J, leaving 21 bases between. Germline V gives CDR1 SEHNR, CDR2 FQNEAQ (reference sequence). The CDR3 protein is CASSPGGSGKGYEQYF. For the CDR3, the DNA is TGTGCCAGCAGCCCCGGTGGCTCAGGGAAGGGTTACGAGCAGTACTTC.

The CDR3 DNA follows: TGTGCCAGCAGCCAAGCATTGACAGACAATCAGCCCCAGCATTTT. It yields the protein CASSQALTDNQPQHF. V and J are TRBV4-2 and TRBJ1-5, with D possibly TRBD1 on 5 matching bases. Germline values: CDR1 LGHNA, CDR2 YNFKEQ. The CDR3 loop spans 15 amino acids. Trimming left V 1 base short and J 3 bases short, with 10 bases between.

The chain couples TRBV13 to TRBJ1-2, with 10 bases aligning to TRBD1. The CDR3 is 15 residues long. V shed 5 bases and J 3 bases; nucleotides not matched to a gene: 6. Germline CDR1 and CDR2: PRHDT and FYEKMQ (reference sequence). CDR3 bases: TGTGCCAGCAGCAACCGGGACAGGGGCTACTATGGCTACACCTTC. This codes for CASSNRDRGYYGYTF.

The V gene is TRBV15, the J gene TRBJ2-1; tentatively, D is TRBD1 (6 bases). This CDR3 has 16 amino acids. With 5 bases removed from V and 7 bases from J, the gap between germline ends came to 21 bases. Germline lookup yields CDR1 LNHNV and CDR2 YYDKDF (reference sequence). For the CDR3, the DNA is TGTGCCACCAGCGGTAGCAATCCACAGGGTTTTAATGAGCAGTTCTTC. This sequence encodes CATSGSNPQGFNEQFF.

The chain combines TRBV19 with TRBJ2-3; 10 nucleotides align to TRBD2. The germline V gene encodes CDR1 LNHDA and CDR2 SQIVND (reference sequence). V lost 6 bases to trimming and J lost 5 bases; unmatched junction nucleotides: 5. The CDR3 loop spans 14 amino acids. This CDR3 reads CASRGTSVRDTQYF. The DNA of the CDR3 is TGTGCCAGTAGAGGGACTAGCGTGAGAGATACGCAGTATTTT. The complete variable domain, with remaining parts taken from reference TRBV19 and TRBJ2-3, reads DGGITQSPKYLFRKEGQNVTLSCEQNLNHDAMYWYRQDPGQGLRLIYYSQIVNDFQKGDIAEGYSVSREKKESFPLTVTSAQKNPTAFYLCASRGTSVRDTQYFGPGTRLTVL.

In nucleotides, the CDR3 is TGTGCCAGCAGCCGCAACCTATTGACAGGGGGGGTGGCAGATACGCAGTATTTT. Its translation: CASSRNLLTGGVADTQYF. The V gene is TRBV4-2, the J gene TRBJ2-3, with 9 bases fitting TRBD1. V lost 4 bases, J lost 4 bases, and 15 bases stayed unmatched. The CDR3 loop spans 18 amino acids. The germline gives CDR1 LGHNA, CDR2 YNFKEQ.

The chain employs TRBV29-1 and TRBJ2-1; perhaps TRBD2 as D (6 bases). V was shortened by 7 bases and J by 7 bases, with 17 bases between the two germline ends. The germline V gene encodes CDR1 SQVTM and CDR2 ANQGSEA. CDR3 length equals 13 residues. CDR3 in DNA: TGCAGCGCTCCGGGACTTGGGGCTAATGAGCAGTTCTTC. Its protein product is CSAPGLGANEQFF.

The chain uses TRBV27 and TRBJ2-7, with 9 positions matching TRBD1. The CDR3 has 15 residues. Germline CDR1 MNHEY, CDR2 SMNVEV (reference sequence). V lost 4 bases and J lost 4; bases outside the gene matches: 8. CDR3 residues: CASSWGGQGGYEQYF. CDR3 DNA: TGTGCCAGCAGTTGGGGGGGACAGGGAGGGTACGAGCAGTACTTC.

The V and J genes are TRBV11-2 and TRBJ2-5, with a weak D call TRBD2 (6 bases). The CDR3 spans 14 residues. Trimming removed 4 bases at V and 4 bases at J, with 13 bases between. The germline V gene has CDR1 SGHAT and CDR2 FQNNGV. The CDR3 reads CASSSQGGGETQYF. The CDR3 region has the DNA TGTGCCAGCAGCTCCCAGGGAGGTGGAGAGACCCAGTACTTC.

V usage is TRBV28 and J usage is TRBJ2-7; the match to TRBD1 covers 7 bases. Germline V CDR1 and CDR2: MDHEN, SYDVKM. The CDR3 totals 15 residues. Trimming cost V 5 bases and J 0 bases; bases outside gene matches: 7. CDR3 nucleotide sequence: TGTGCCAGCAGTACCCCGACAGGGTCCTCCTACGAGCAGTACTTC. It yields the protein CASSTPTGSSYEQYF.

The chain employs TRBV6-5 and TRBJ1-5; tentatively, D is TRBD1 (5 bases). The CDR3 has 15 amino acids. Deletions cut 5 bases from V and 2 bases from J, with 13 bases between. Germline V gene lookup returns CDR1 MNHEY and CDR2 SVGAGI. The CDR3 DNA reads TGTGCCAGCAGTCCCAGGGAGGTGGGCAATCAGCCCCAGCATTTT. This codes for CASSPREVGNQPQHF.

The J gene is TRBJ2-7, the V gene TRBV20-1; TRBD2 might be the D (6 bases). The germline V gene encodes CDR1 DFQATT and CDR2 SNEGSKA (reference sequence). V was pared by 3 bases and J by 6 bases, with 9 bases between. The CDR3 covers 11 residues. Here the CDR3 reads CSASLATEQYF. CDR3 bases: TGCAGTGCTAGTCTAGCGACCGAGCAGTACTTC.

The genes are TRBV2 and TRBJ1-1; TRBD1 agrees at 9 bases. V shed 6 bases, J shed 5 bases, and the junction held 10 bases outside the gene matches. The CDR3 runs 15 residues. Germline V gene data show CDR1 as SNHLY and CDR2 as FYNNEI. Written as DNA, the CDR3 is TGTGCCAGCAGCCCCAACAGGGGGCCGGGGACTGAAGCTTTCTTT. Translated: CASSPNRGPGTEAFF.

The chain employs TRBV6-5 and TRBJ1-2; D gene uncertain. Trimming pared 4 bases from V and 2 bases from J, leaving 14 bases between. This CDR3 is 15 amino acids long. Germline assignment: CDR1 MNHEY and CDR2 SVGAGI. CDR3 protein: CASSSYPTENYGYTF. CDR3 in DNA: TGTGCCAGCAGTTCATACCCCACAGAGAACTATGGCTACACCTTC.

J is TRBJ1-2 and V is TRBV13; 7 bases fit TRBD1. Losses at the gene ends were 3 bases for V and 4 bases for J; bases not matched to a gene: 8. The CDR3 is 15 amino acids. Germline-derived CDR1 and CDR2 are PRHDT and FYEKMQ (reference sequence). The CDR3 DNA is TGTGCCAGCAGCTTGACCCCGGGACAGTTCTATGGCTACACCTTC. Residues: CASSLTPGQFYGYTF.

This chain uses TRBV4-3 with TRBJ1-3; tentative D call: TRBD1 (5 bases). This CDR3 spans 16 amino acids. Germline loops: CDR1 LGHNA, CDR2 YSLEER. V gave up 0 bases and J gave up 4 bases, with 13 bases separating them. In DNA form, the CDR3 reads TGCGCCAGCAGCCAAGATAGCCGGGGGTGGGGAAACACCATATATTTT. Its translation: CASSQDSRGWGNTIYF.

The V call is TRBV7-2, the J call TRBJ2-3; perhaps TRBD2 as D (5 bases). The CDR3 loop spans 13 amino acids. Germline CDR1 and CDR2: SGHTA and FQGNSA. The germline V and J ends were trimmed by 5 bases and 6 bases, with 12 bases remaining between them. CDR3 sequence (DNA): TGTGCCAGCAGCCGGGAAAAATGGGATACGCAGTATTTT. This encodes CASSREKWDTQYF.

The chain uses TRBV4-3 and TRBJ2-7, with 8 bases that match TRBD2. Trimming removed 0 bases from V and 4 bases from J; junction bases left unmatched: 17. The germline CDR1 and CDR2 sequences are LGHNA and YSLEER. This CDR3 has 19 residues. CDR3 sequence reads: CASSQEPSGPAGEIYEQYF. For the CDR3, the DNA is TGCGCCAGCAGCCAAGAGCCCTCTGGGCCAGCGGGGGAAATTTACGAGCAGTACTTC.

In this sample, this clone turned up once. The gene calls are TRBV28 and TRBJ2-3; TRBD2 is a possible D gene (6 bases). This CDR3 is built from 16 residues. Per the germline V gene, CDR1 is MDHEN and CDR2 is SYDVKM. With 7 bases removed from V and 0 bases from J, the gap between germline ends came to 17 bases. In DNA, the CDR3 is TGTGCCAGCACCCTGCGGGGCCTACTTAGCACAGATACGCAGTATTTT. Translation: CASTLRGLLSTDTQYF.

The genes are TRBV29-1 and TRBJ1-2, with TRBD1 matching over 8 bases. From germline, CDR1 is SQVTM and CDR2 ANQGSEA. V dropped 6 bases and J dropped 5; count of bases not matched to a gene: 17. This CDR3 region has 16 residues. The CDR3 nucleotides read TGCAGCGTCCTACCACCGGGACAGGTTTCCGGGTATGGCTACACCTTC. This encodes CSVLPPGQVSGYGYTF.

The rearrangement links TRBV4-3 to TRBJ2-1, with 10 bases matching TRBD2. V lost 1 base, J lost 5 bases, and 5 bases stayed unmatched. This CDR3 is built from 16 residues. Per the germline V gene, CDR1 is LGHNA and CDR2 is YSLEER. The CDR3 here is CASSQARLAGDNEQFF. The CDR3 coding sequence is TGCGCCAGCAGCCAAGCAAGGCTAGCGGGGGACAATGAGCAGTTCTTC.

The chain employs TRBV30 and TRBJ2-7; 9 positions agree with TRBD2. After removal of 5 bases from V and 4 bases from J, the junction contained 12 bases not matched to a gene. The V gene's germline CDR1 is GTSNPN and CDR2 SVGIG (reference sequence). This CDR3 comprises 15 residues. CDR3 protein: CAWVLSGSLPYEQYF. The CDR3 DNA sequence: TGTGCCTGGGTGCTTAGCGGGAGCCTCCCTTACGAGCAGTACTTC.